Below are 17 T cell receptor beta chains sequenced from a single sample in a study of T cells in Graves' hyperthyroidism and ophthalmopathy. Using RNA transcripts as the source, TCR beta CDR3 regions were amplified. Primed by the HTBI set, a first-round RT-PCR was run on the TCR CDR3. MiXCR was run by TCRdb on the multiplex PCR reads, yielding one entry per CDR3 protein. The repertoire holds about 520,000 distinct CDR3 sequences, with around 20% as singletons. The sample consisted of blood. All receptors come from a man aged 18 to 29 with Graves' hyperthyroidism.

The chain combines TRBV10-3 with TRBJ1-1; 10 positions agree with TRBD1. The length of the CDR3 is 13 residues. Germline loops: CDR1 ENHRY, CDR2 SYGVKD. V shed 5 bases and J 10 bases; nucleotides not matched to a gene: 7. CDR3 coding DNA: TGTGCCATCAGTTCCGGGACAGGGGAACGAGCTTTCTTT. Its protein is CAISSGTGERAFF.

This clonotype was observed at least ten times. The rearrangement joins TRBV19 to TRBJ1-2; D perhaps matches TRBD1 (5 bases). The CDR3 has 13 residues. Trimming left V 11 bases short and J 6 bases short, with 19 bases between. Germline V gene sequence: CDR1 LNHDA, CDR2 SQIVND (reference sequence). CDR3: CAVKGKGPHGYTF. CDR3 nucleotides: TGTGCCGTTAAAGGAAAGGGACCCCATGGCTACACCTTC.

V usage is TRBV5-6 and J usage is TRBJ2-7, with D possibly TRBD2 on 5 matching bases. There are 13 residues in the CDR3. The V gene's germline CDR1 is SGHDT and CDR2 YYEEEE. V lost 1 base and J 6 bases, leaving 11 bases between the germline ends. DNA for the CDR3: TGTGCCAGCAGCTTGTTCGGGGTCTCCGAGCAGTACTTC. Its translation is CASSLFGVSEQYF.

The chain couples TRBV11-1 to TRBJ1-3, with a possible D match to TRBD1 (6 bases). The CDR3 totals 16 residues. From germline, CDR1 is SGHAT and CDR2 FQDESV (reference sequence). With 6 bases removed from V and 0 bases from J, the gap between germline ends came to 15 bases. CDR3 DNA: TGTGCCAGCAGGTCCGACAGGTACAGCTCTGGAAACACCATATATTTT. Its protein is CASRSDRYSSGNTIYF.

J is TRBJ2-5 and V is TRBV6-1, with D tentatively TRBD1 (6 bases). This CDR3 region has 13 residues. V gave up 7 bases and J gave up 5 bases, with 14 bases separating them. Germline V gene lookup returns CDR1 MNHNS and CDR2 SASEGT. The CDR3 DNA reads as TGTGCCAGCACCTTCTCCAGGGGTGAGACCCAGTACTTC. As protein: CASTFSRGETQYF.

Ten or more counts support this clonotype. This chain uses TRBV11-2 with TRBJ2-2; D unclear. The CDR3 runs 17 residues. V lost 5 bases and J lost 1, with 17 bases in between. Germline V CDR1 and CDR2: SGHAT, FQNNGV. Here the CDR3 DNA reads TGTGCCAGCAGCATAATTCGACACGCTAAGAACACCGGGGAGCTGTTTTTT. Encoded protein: CASSIIRHAKNTGELFF.

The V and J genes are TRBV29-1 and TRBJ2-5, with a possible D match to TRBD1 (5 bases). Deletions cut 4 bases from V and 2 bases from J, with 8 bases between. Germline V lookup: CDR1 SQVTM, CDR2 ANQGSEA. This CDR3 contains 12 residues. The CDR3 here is CSVARQQETQYF. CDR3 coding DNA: TGCAGCGTTGCTAGACAGCAAGAGACCCAGTACTTC.

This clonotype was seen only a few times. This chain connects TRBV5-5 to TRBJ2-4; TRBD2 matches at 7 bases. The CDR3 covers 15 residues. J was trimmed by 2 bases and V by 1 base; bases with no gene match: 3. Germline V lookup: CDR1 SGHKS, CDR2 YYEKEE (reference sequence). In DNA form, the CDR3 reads TGTGCCAGCAGCTTGTGGGAGGGGACCAAAAACATTCAGTACTTC. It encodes CASSLWEGTKNIQYF.

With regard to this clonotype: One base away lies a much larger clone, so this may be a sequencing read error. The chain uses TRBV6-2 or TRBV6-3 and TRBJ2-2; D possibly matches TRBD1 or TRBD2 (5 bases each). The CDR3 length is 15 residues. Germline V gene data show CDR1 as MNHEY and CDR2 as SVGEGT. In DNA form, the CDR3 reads TGTGCCAGCAGTTACGTCTGGGTCGGGACCGGGGAGCTGTGTTTT. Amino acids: CASSYVWVGTGELCF.

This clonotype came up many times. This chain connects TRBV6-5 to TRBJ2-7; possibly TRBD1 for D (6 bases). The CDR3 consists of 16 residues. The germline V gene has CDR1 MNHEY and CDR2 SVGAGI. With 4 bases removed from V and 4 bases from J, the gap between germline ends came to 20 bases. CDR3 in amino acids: CASSLEAGVRGYEQYF. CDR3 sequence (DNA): TGTGCCAGCAGTTTAGAGGCAGGGGTTCGAGGATACGAGCAGTACTTC.

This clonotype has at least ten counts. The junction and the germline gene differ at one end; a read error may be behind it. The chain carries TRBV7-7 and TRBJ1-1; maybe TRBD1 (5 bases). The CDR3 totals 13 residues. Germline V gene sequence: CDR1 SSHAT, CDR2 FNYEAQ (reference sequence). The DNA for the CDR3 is TGTGCTAGCAGCCCCCGGATAGGGGAGAAAGCTTTCTTT. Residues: CASSPRIGEKAFF.

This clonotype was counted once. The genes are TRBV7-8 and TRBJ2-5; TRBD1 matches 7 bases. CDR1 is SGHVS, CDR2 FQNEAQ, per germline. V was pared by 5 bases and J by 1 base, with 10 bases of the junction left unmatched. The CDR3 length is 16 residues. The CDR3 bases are TGTGCCAGCAGCATAAAGACAGGGTCTGTCCAAGAGACCCAGTACTTC. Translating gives CASSIKTGSVQETQYF.

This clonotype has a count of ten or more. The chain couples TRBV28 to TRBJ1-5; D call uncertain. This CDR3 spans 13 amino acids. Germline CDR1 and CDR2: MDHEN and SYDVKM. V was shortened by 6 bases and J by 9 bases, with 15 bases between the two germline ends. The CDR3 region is CASRRTQIGPQHF. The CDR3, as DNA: TGTGCCAGCAGACGGACGCAGATTGGGCCCCAGCATTTT.

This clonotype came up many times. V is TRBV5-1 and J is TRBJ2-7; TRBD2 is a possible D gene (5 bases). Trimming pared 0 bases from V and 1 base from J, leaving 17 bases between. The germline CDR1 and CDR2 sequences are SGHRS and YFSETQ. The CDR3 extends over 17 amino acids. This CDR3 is CASSLAARIRGSYEQYF. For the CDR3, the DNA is TGCGCCAGCAGCTTGGCCGCCCGGATCCGAGGGTCCTACGAGCAGTACTTC.

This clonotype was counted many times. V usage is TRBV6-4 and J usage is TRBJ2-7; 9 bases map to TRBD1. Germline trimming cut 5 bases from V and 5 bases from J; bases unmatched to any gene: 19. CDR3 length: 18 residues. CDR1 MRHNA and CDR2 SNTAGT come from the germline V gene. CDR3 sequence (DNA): TGTGCCAGCAGTCGGGGACGTCCTGTGGGACAGGGTAACCACGAGCAGTACTTC. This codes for CASSRGRPVGQGNHEQYF.

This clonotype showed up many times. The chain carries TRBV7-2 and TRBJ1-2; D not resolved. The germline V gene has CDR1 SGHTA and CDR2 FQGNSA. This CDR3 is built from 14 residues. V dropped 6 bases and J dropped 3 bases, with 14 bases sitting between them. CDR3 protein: CASRPDGRYYGYTF. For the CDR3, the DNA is TGTGCCAGCAGACCCGACGGACGTTACTATGGCTACACCTTC.

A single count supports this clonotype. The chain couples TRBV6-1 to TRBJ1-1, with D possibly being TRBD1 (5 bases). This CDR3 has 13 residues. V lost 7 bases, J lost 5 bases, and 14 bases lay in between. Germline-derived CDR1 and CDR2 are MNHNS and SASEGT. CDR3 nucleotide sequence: TGTGCCAGCATCCGAGGGGAGGGTACTGAAGCTTTCTTT. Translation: CASIRGEGTEAFF.